The entry that follows covers one T cell receptor (beta chain) sequence. The antigen remains unidentified. These data are taken from a study of cytomegalovirus exposure and HLA in healthy donors. Findings of the study overall: It was reported that the classifier diagnosed cytomegalovirus status with high specificity and sensitivity in both the original and validation cohorts. Rates of TCR association differed by HLA locus in a later analysis, with DRB1 highest and HLA-C lowest.

The primer mix had 60 Vbeta and 13 Jbeta primers. Sequenced by immunoSEQ multiplex PCR; TCRdb stores in-frame clones only, minus some. Of around 200,000 clones detected, around three quarters appear once; the ten largest clones hold under 2%. The V gene end was trimmed by 4 bases and the J gene end by 3 bases; junction bases not matched to a gene: 3. The CDR3 contains 15 residues. Per germline, CDR1 ENHRY and CDR2 SYGVKD. The specimen sequenced was PBMCs. The source is a man aged 25 to 40 in good health and CMV-seronegative. V usage is TRBV10-3 and J usage is TRBJ2-1; 10 nucleotides match TRBD1. The CDR3 region is CAISGDRGLYNEQFF. Written as DNA, the CDR3 is TGTGCCATCAGTGGGGACAGGGGCCTCTACAATGAGCAGTTCTTC.